This T cell receptor (beta chain) was profiled in a study of T-cell memory formation after mild COVID-19. The study's findings and limits: Shrinking CD4+ clones resided mostly in CM and EM, and CD8+ ones in EMRA. Day 37-peaking second-wave clones had unconfirmed SARS-CoV-2 specificity. Later expanders leaned CD4+, whereas clones that contracted between day 15 and 85 were balanced CD4/CD8.

This clonotype was detected ten times or more. Antigen unknown. After 5'RACE with constant-segment primers, TCR alpha and TCR beta cDNA libraries carrying sample barcodes and UMIs were obtained. Using its own MiXCR run on the 5' RACE reads, TCRdb lists one record per CDR3 protein. This repertoire shows hundreds of thousands of distinct CDR3 sequences, around 20% found once; its top ten account for more than 8%. This TCR derives from an adult woman who had mild COVID-19 (a few samples of this study predate the infection). Cell type and time point are not known. Specimen: PBMCs or a T cell subset sorted from them (not recorded which).

CDR3 bases: TGCGCCAGCAGCCAAGATCGGGCAGTAAGCACAGATACGCAGTATTTT. It specifies CASSQDRAVSTDTQYF. J is TRBJ2-3 and V is TRBV4-3, with D unresolved. The CDR3 runs 16 residues. Per germline, CDR1 LGHNA and CDR2 YSLEER. Deletions cut 0 bases from V and 0 bases from J, with 10 bases between.